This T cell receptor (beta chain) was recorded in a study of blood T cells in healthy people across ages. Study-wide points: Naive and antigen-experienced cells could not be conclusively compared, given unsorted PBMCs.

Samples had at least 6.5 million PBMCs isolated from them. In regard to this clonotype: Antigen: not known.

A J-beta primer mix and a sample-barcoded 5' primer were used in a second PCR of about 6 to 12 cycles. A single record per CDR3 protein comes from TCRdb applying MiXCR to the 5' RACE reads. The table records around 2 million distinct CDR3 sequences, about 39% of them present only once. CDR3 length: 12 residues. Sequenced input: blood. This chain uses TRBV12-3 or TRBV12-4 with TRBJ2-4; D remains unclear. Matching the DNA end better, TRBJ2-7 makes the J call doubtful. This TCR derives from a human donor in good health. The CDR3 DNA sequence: TGTGCCAGCAGTCGGTCCTGGGGCGAGCAGTACTTC. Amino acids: CASSRSWGEQYF.